This record concerns one TCR beta chain sequence. The antigen is unknown. This specimen belongs to a study of tissue T cells after allogeneic stem cell transplantation. Study observations and caveats: Anatomically similar tissues had similar TCR repertoires within each patient.

Produced via immunoSEQ multiplex PCR; TCRdb's table is partial and in-frame only. Of roughly 940 clones in the sample, about 86% were seen once. V lost 0 bases, J lost 8 bases, and 5 bases lay in between. The CDR3 runs to 12 residues. The germline V gene has CDR1 LGHDT and CDR2 YNNKEL (reference sequence). The chain recombines TRBV3-1 (or the pseudogene TRBV3-2) with TRBJ2-4; D gene ambiguous. The material sequenced was spleen tissue, taken at autopsy. This TCR derives from a female patient aged 18-49 years with steroid-refractory graft-versus-host disease after an allogeneic stem cell transplant. The T cells may partly be graft donor cells. The CDR3 here is CASSQEEDIQYF. The CDR3 region has the DNA TGTGCCAGCAGCCAAGAAGAGGACATTCAGTACTTC.